This TCR beta chain was found in a study of T cell clonality in common variable immunodeficiency. Study findings and constraints: Fewer deletions and N-nucleotide insertions were reportedly seen in common variable immunodeficiency TCR beta sequences.

This CDR3 region has 11 residues. V lost 3 bases to trimming and J lost 3 bases, with 4 bases between them. Germline-derived CDR1 and CDR2 are SGHKS and YYEKEE (reference sequence). This clone was counted ten times or more. Its antigen is as yet unknown. Read data end 3 residues before the CDR3 end; the end is taken from the germline J gene. TCRdb's table, derived via immunoSEQ multiplex PCR, lists solely in-frame clones and lacks some. The data show 25,000 to 35,000 clones, none appearing only once, with around 5.4% held by the ten largest. Material: peripheral blood mononuclear cells. This TCR was recovered from a human donor with common variable immunodeficiency. The J gene is TRBJ2-7, the V gene TRBV5-5; D gene uncertain. The sequenced part of the CDR3 DNA is TGTGCCAGCAGCTCACACTACGAG. Its protein product is CASSSHYE. The whole CDR3 reads CASSSHYEQYF.